This paragraph covers one T cell receptor beta chain sequence. The record originates from a study of CD8 T cells in ankylosing spondylitis. This CDR3 region has 14 residues. Germline loops: CDR1 GTSNPN, CDR2 SVGIG (reference sequence). The V gene end was trimmed by 4 bases and the J gene end by 6 bases; junction bases not matched to a gene: 8. One entry per CDR3 protein, called by TCRdb with MiXCR from the 5' RACE reads. The sample records under 300,000 distinct CDR3 sequences, about 11% being singletons. What was sequenced was blood, either unsorted or a sorted T cell fraction (not recorded which). The chain recombines TRBV30 with TRBJ2-1; the match to TRBD2 covers 8 bases. The receptor was derived from a male donor with ankylosing spondylitis or in good health (not recorded which). Here the CDR3 reads CAWNPGLVPNEQFF. CDR3 coding DNA: TGTGCCTGGAATCCGGGACTAGTACCCAATGAGCAGTTCTTC.